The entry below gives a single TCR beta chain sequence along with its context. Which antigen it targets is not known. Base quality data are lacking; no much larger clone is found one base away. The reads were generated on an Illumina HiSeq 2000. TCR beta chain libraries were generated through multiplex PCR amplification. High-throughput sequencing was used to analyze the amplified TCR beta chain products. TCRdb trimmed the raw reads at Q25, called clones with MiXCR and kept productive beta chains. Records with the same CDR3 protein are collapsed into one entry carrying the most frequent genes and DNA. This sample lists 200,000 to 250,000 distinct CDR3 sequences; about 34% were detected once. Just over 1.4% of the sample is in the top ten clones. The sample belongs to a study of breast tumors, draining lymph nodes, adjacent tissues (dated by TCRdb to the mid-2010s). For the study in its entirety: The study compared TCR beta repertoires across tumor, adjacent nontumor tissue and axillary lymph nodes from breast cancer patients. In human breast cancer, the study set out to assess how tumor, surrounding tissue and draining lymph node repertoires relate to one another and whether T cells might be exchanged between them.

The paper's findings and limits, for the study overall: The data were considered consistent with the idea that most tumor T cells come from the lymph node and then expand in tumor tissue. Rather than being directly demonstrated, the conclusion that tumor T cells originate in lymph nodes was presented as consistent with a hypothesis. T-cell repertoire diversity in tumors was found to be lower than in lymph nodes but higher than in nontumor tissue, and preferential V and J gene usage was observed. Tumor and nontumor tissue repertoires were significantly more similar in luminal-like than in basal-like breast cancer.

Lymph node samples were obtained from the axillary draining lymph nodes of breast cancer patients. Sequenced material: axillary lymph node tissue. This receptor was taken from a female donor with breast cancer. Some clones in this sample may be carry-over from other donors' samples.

The CDR3 reads as follows: CARDPGQGSGEQYF. The nucleotides read TGTGCTAGAGATCCTGGACAGGGATCGGGGGAGCAGTACTTC. The chain was built from TRBV2 and TRBJ2-7, with TRBD1 identical over 8 junction bases. The CDR3 covers 14 residues, taking in both the cysteine and the phenylalanine. The only DNA kept is the CDR3, 42 bases in frame from the first base. Sequences SNHLY (CDR1) and FYNNEI (CDR2) are obtained from the germline V gene.